Listed below are T cell receptor beta chains from one sample, sequenced in a study of Ad26.COV2.S vaccination and SARS-CoV-2 variants. Assay: immunoSEQ multiplex PCR; the TCRdb copy retains only in-frame clones and omits some. Among 350,000 to 400,000 clones, roughly nine tenths were seen once, and the ten largest hold approximately 3.7%. Material: peripheral blood, obtained in a trial of Ad26.COV2.S vaccine versus placebo. The source of these receptors is a person aged 18-60 years who received the Ad26.COV2.S COVID-19 vaccine or a placebo. CDR3s leave out the opening cysteine and the closing phenylalanine or tryptophan. Fields, in order: V gene, J gene, clone size, CDR3 length, CDR3 protein. The size of a clone is reported for some rows only, either as once, few or many, or as a class for expanded clones.

TRBV13	TRBJ1-3	NA	16	ASSPYRGQGESGNTIY
TRBV18	TRBJ2-5	NA	13	ASSPRIVPQETQY
TRBV7-9	TRBJ1-2	few	10	ASSPSGPSYT
TRBV5-6	TRBJ1-1	NA	12	ASSPRHRGGEAF
TRBV24-1	TRBJ1-2	NA	14	ATSDSWQGISYGYT
TRBV12-3/TRBV12-4	TRBJ1-5	NA	11	ASSLGGDQPQH
TRBV3-1/TRBV3-2	TRBJ2-3	NA	9	ASRWADTQY
TRBV18	TRBJ2-7	NA	12	ASSSDRGGYEQY
TRBV25-1	TRBJ2-1	NA	16	ASSEYFPLAGGPDEQF
TRBV5-5	TRBJ2-3	NA	11	ASSWGDTGTQY
TRBV6-1	TRBJ1-6	NA	13	ASSEETGMNSPLH
TRBV2	TRBJ2-2	NA	13	ATQGAGGVIGELF
TRBV28	TRBJ2-7	once	12	ASSSGGFTYEQY
TRBV6-4	TRBJ2-2	NA	11	ASSNSGTGELF
TRBV5-6	TRBJ1-6	NA	12	ASTRPGRNSPLH
TRBV5-1	TRBJ2-7	NA	9	ASSWGYEQY
TRBV27	TRBJ1-5	NA	13	ASSFVWDSNQPQH
TRBV18	TRBJ1-4	NA	12	ASSPQEGREKLF
TRBV6-5	TRBJ2-7	NA	10	ASSRPQGAKY
TRBV10-2	TRBJ2-1	NA	12	ASWRGEDYNEQF
TRBV7-2	TRBJ1-1	NA	13	ASSPGQGLNTEAF
TRBV27	TRBJ2-7	NA	12	ASSLSGQNYEQY
TRBV11-2	TRBJ2-2	NA	14	ASSLRGGTNTGELF
TRBV5-4	TRBJ1-4	few	13	ASSPRDGANEKLF
TRBV24-1	TRBJ2-7	NA	11	ATSDRGVLGQY
TRBV19	TRBJ1-1	NA	12	ASTPRAANTEAF
TRBV9	TRBJ1-2	NA	10	ASSAPEGSYT
TRBV11-3	TRBJ2-7	NA	12	ASSPRGSSYEQY
TRBV2	TRBJ2-7	NA	13	ASSQFTSGGSEQY
TRBV6-5	TRBJ1-5	NA	12	ASRTGLGNQPQH
TRBV3-1/TRBV3-2	TRBJ2-7	NA	13	ASSLGGTGTYEQY
TRBV12-5	TRBJ2-5	NA	10	ASGLRQETQY
TRBV3-1/TRBV3-2	TRBJ1-1	NA	14	ASSQELRTGDTEAF
TRBV9	TRBJ1-3	once	13	ASSVGRNSGNTIY
TRBV5-6	TRBJ2-1	NA	14	ASSLAGGGPYNEQF
TRBV6-2/TRBV6-3	TRBJ2-3	NA	13	ASSYDRTSLSTQY
TRBV7-9	TRBJ1-1	NA	12	ASSTLRGDTEAF
TRBV20-1	TRBJ1-1	NA	9	SARRSYEAF